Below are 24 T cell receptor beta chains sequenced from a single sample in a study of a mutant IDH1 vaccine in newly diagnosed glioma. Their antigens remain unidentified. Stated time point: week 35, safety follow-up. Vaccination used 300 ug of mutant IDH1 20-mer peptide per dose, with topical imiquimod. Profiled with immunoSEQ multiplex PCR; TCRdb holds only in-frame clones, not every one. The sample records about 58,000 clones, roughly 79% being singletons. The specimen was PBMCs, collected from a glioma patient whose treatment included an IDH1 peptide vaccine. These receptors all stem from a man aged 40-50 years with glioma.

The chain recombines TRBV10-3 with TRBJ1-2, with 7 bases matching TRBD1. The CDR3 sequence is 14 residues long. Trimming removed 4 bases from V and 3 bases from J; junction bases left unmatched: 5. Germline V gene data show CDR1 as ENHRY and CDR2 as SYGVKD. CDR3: CAISGEGQDYGYTF. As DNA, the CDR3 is TGTGCCATCAGTGGGGAAGGACAGGACTATGGCTACACCTTC.

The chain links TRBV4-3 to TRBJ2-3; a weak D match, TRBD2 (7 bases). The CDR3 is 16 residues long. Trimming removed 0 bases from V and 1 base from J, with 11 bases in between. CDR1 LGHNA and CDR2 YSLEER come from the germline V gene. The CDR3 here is CASSQEAGAGTDTQYF. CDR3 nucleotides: TGCGCCAGCAGCCAAGAGGCGGGGGCGGGCACAGATACGCAGTATTTT.

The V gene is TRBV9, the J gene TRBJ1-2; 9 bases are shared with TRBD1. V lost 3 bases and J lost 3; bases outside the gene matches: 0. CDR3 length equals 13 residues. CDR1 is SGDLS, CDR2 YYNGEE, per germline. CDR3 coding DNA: TGTGCCAGCAGCGGACAGGGGGACTATGGCTACACCTTC. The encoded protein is CASSGQGDYGYTF.

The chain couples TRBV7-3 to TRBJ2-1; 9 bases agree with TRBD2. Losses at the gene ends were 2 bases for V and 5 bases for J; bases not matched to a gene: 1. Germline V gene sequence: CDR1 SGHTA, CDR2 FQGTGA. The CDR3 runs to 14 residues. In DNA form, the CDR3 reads TGTGCCAGCAGCTTACTAGCGGGGCACAATGAGCAGTTCTTC. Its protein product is CASSLLAGHNEQFF.

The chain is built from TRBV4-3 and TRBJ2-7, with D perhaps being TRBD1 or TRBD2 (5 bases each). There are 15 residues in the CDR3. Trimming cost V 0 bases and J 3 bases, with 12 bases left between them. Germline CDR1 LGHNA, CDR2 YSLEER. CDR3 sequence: CASSQESGTYYEQYF. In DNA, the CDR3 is TGCGCCAGCAGCCAAGAGTCGGGGACGTACTACGAGCAGTACTTC.

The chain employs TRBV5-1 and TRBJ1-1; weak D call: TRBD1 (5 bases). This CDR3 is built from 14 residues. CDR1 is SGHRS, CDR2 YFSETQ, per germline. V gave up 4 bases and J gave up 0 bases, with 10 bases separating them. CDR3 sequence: CASSTGRLNTEAFF. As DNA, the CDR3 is TGCGCCAGCAGCACGGGACGGCTGAACACTGAAGCTTTCTTT.

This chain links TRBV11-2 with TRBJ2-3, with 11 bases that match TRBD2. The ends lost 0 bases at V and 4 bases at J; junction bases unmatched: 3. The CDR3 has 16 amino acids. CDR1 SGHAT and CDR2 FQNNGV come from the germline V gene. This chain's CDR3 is CASSLDLGLAADTQYF. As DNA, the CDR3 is TGTGCCAGCAGCTTAGATCTGGGACTAGCGGCAGATACGCAGTATTTT.

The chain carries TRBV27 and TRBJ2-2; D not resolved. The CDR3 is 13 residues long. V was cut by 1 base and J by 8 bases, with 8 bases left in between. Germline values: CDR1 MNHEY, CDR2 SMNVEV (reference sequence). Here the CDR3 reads CASSLWGLGELFF. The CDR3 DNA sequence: TGTGCCAGCAGTTTATGGGGTTTGGGGGAGCTGTTTTTT.

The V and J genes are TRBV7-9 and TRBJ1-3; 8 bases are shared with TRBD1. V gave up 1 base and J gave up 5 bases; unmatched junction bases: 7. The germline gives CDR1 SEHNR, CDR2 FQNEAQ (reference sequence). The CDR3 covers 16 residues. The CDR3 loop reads CASSLDGAGGRNTIYF. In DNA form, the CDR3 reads TGTGCCAGCAGCTTAGACGGGGCAGGGGGCCGAAACACCATATATTTT.

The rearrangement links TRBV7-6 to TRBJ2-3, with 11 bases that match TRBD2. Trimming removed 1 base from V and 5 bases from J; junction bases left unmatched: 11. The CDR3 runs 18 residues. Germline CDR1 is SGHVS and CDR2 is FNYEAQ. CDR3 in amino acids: CASSLGPGLAVLGDTQYF. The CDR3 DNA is TGTGCCAGCAGCTTAGGGCCGGGACTAGCGGTCCTTGGAGATACGCAGTATTTT.

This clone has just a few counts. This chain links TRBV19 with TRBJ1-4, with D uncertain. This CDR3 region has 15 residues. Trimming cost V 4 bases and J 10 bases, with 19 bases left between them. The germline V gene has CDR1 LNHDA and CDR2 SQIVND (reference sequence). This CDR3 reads CASSNRARGLAKLFF. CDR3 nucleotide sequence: TGTGCCAGTAGTAACCGGGCTAGAGGATTGGCAAAACTGTTTTTT.

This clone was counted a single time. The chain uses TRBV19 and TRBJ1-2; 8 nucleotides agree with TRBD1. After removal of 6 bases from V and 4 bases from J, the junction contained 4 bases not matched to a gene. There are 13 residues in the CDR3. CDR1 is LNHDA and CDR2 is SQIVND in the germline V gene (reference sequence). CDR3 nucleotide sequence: TGTGCCAGTAGGGAAGGGACAGGCTATGGCTACACCTTC. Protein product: CASREGTGYGYTF.

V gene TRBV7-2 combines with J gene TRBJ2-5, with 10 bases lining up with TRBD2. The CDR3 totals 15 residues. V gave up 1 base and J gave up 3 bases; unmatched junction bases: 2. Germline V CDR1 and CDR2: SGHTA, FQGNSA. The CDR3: CASSLDGLAEETQYF. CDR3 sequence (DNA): TGTGCCAGCAGCTTAGATGGACTAGCGGAAGAGACCCAGTACTTC.

The CDR3 DNA reads TGTGCCAGCAGCGAGACAGGGGTGAACACCGGGGAGCTGTTTTTT. Residues: CASSETGVNTGELFF. The chain links TRBV2 to TRBJ2-2; 8 nucleotides match TRBD1. The CDR3 consists of 15 residues. CDR1 is SNHLY, CDR2 FYNNEI, per germline. V lost 6 bases to trimming and J lost 1 base; unmatched junction nucleotides: 4.

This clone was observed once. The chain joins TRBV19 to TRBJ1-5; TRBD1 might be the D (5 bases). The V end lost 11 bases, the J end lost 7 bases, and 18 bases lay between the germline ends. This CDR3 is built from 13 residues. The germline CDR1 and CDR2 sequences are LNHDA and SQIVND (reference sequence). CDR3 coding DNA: TGTGCCGGAGCCGGGGGGGTCGAGCAGCCCCAGCATTTT. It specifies CAGAGGVEQPQHF.

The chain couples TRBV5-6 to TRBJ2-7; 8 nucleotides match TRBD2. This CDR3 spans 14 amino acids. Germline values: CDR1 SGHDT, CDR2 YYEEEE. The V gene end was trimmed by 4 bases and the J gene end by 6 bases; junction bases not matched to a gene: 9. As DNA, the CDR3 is TGTGCCAGCAGCCTCACGGGGGGGCGCCGCGAGCAGTACTTC. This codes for CASSLTGGRREQYF.

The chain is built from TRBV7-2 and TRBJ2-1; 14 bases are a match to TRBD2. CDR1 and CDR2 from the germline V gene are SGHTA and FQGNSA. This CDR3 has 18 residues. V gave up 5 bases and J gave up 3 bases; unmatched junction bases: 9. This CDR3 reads CASSPGGTSGGNYNEQFF. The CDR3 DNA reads TGTGCCAGCAGCCCGGGAGGGACTAGCGGGGGTAACTACAATGAGCAGTTCTTC.

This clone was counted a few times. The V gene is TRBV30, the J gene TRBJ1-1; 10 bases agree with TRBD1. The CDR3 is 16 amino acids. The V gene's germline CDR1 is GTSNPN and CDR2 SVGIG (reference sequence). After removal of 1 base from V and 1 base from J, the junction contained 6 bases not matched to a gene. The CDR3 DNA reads TGTGCCTGGAGTGGACGGGACAGGGGACGGAACACTGAAGCTTTCTTT. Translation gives CAWSGRDRGRNTEAFF.

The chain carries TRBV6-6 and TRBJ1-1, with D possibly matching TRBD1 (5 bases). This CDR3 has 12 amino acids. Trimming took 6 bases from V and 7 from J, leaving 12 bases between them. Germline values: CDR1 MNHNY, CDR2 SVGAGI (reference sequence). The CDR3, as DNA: TGTGCCAGCAGCTACGGGGGGGTTGAAGCTTTCTTT. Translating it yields CASSYGGVEAFF.

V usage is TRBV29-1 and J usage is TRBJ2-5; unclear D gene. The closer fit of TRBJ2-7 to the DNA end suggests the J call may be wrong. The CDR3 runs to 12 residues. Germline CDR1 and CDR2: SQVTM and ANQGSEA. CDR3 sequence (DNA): TGCAGCGTTGTGTCTCTTACTTACGAGCAGTACTTC. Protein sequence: CSVVSLTYEQYF.

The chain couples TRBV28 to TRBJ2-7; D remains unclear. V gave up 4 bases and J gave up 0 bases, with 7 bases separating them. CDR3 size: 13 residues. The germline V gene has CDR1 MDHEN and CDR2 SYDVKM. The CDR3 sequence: CASSSLHSYEQYF. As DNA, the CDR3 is TGTGCCAGCAGTTCTCTCCACTCCTACGAGCAGTACTTC.

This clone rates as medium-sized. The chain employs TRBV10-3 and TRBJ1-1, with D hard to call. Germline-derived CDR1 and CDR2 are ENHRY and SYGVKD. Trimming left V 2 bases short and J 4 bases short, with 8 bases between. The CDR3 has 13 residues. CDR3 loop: CAISERSSTEAFF. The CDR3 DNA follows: TGTGCCATCAGTGAGAGGTCGAGCACTGAAGCTTTCTTT.

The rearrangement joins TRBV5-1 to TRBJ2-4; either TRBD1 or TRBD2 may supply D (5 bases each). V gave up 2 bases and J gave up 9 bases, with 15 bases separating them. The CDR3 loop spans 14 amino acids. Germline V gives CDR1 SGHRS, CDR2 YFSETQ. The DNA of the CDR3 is TGCGCCAGCAGCTTCGAGGGGCCCAGCCCCATTCAGTACTTC. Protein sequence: CASSFEGPSPIQYF.

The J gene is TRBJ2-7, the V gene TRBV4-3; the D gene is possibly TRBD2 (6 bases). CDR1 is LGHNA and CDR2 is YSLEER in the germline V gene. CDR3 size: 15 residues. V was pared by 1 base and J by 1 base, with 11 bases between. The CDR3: CASSQAPGGSYEQYF. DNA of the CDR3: TGCGCCAGCAGCCAAGCCCCCGGGGGTTCCTACGAGCAGTACTTC.